This TCR beta chain was captured in a study of T-cell memory formation after mild COVID-19. TCRdb analysed the 5' RACE reads with MiXCR anew, one entry per CDR3 protein. The table includes roughly 450,000 distinct CDR3 sequences, 15% to 20% detected once. In regard to this clonotype: No antigen is known for it.

Study-wide findings and caveats: Researchers found some responding clones in pre-infection memory, a sign that cross-reactive memory joined. Clones that contracted from day 15 to 85 had balanced CD4/CD8; later expanders were CD4+ biased.

CDR1 and CDR2 from the germline V gene are SGHAT and FQNNGV. The V end lost 2 bases, the J end lost 7 bases, and 8 bases lay between the germline ends. The CDR3 extends over 12 amino acids. Sequenced input: PBMCs or a T cell subset sorted from them (not recorded which). The V call is TRBV11-2, the J call TRBJ1-1, with a possible D match to TRBD1 (5 bases). This clonotype was obtained from an adult woman who had mild COVID-19 (a few samples of this study predate the infection). Cell type and time point are not known. In DNA form, the CDR3 reads TGTGCCAGCAGCTTAACCCAGGGTGAAGCTTTCTTT. Translating gives CASSLTQGEAFF.